This T cell receptor beta chain was recorded in a study of blood T cell repertoires in COVID-19. Per the original methods: By means of reference gene primer amplification, nucleated cell counts were estimated. TCRdb's copy holds only in-frame clones and misses some; the assay was immunoSEQ multiplex PCR. The V and J calls and the clone size are those of that table, but D and trimming were determined from the DNA. The data show 110,000 to 150,000 clones, about 86% seen once. The CDR3 is 17 amino acids. CDR1 is MNHEY and CDR2 is SMNVEV in the germline V gene (reference sequence). The trim removed 3 bases at V and 1 base at J, leaving 11 bases unmatched.

The V and J genes are TRBV27 and TRBJ2-7, with TRBD1 identical over 8 bases. Sequencing input: peripheral blood. This sequence originates from a human donor in a cohort sampled during active COVID-19. In nucleotides, the CDR3 is TGTGCCAGCAGTTTGGCCCCACAGGGGGGAATTTCCTACGAGCAGTACTTC. Translated, it gives CASSLAPQGGISYEQYF.